These 26 T cell receptor beta chains were all obtained from the same sample, sequenced in a study of T cells in Graves' hyperthyroidism and ophthalmopathy. There were TCR beta CDR3 regions amplified from RNA transcripts. A set of HTBI primers served as the primers for a first-round RT-PCR of the TCR CDR3. TCRdb re-derived calls from the multiplex PCR reads in MiXCR, one entry per CDR3 protein. The sample holds around 390,000 distinct CDR3 sequences, roughly 15% seen once. The specimen sequenced was blood. All receptors come from a woman aged 25 to 39 with Graves' ophthalmopathy.

As for this clonotype: The junction shows a germline mismatch at one end, possibly a read error. The rearrangement links TRBV6-1 to TRBJ2-1; 7 bases agree with TRBD1. The CDR3 contains 12 residues. Germline loops: CDR1 MNHNS, CDR2 SASEGT. The DNA of the CDR3 is TGTGCCAGCAGTGAACCTACAGGGGATGAGTCCTTC. It yields the protein CASSEPTGDESF.

This chain uses TRBV5-1 with TRBJ2-2; 8 bases agree with TRBD1. Germline CDR1 reads SGHRS; CDR2 reads YFSETQ. Trimming removed 3 bases from V and 0 bases from J; junction bases left unmatched: 4. The CDR3 sequence is 16 residues long. The CDR3 region is CASSYTGGSNTGELFF. The CDR3, as DNA: TGCGCCAGCAGCTATACAGGGGGGTCGAACACCGGGGAGCTGTTTTTT.

This clonotype was seen at least ten times. This chain links TRBV30 with TRBJ2-2, with 7 bases matching TRBD1. CDR3 length: 15 amino acids. CDR1 and CDR2 from the germline V gene are GTSNPN and SVGIG (reference sequence). Trimming at V came to 1 base and at J to 0 bases, leaving 2 bases not matched to a gene. Here the CDR3 DNA reads TGTGCCTGGAGTGGGGACAGCCCGAACACCGGGGAGCTGTTTTTT. Protein product: CAWSGDSPNTGELFF.

This clonotype occurred many times. The chain recombines TRBV28 with TRBJ1-1, with D tentatively TRBD1 (5 bases). CDR1 and CDR2 (germline): MDHEN, SYDVKM. V was trimmed by 7 bases and J by 3 bases, leaving 12 bases between them. The CDR3 extends over 13 amino acids. The CDR3 DNA follows: TGTGCCAGCACCGGGACTCTGGACACTGAAGCTTTCTTT. Protein product: CASTGTLDTEAFF.

This chain joins TRBV28 and TRBJ2-3; TRBD1 matches 9 bases. V shed 3 bases, J shed 5 bases, and the junction held 12 bases outside the gene matches. The CDR3 is 17 amino acids. Looked up from germline, CDR1 is MDHEN and CDR2 is SYDVKM. The CDR3 region is CASSLETTGTGLDTQYF. The CDR3, as DNA: TGTGCCAGCAGTTTGGAAACTACCGGGACAGGGCTAGATACGCAGTATTTT.

The V call is TRBV29-1, the J call TRBJ2-5, with D unclear. CDR1 is SQVTM and CDR2 is ANQGSEA in the germline V gene. CDR3 length equals 13 residues. The V and J ends lost 4 bases and 4 bases respectively, with 13 bases between them. The CDR3 is CSVAITMGETQYF. The CDR3 DNA reads as TGCAGCGTTGCTATCACCATGGGAGAGACCCAGTACTTC. The full variable domain, with the rest looked up from reference TRBV29-1 and TRBJ2-5, is SAVISQKPSRDICQRGTSLTIQCQVDSQVTMMFWYRQQPGQSLTLIATANQGSEATYESGFVIDKFPISRPNLTFSTLTVSNMSPEDSSIYLCSVAITMGETQYFGPGTRLLVL.

This clonotype was seen ten or more times. The rearrangement uses TRBV6-1 and TRBJ1-5, with D unclear. Germline V gene sequence: CDR1 MNHNS, CDR2 SASEGT. The CDR3 has 14 residues. The germline V and J ends were trimmed by 6 bases and 4 bases, with 13 bases remaining between them. In DNA, the CDR3 is TGTGCCAGCAGCCCCGGGTATCTTAATCAGCCCCAGCATTTT. It translates to CASSPGYLNQPQHF.

In its sample, this clonotype was seen many times. This sequence joins TRBV6-1 and TRBJ1-2; D is uncertain. CDR1 and CDR2 (germline): MNHNS, SASEGT. The CDR3 has 15 residues. V shed 6 bases and J shed 2 bases, with 16 bases lying between them. CDR3 in DNA: TGTGCCAGCAGCGAGGTGAACAGATCAAACTATGGCTACACCTTC. It translates to CASSEVNRSNYGYTF.

This clonotype was detected many times. This chain uses TRBV20-1 with TRBJ2-4; no firm D call. The V gene lost 4 bases and the J gene lost 0 bases, with 13 bases spanning the gap. Per the germline V gene, CDR1 is DFQATT and CDR2 is SNEGSKA (reference sequence). The CDR3 extends over 15 amino acids. The CDR3 nucleotides are TGCAGTGCTAATGGATTAGGGTTAGCCAAAAACATTCAGTACTTC. It encodes CSANGLGLAKNIQYF.

This clonotype occurred many times. The chain is built from TRBV7-9 and TRBJ2-7, with no clear D. Germline V gene data show CDR1 as SEHNR and CDR2 as FQNEAQ (reference sequence). The CDR3 is 21 amino acids. V dropped 1 base and J dropped 3 bases, with 31 bases sitting between them. CDR3 bases: TGTGCCAGCAGCTTAGGTCAACCCCCCCCGCGAATCGAATTGGTCCACTACGAGCAGTACTTC. Amino acids: CASSLGQPPPRIELVHYEQYF.

The DNA for the CDR3 is TGCAGTGCTGGGGAGGGACCGAACACTGAAGCTTTCTTT. It yields the protein CSAGEGPNTEAFF. The chain employs TRBV20-1 and TRBJ1-1; tentatively, D is TRBD1 (5 bases). Germline assignment: CDR1 DFQATT and CDR2 SNEGSKA (reference sequence). V dropped 5 bases and J dropped 1 base, with 11 bases sitting between them. This CDR3 contains 13 residues.

This clonotype was counted at least ten times. The chain links TRBV7-2 to TRBJ2-7, with 8 bases matching TRBD2. V shed 5 bases, J shed 2 bases, and the junction held 14 bases outside the gene matches. Germline V CDR1 and CDR2: SGHTA, FQGNSA. CDR3 size: 17 residues. For the CDR3, the DNA is TGTGCCAGCAGCCCTCAACGGGTTGCGGGGGGCCCCTACGAGCAGTACTTC. Its protein is CASSPQRVAGGPYEQYF.

This clonotype appeared many times. The chain links TRBV12-3 or TRBV12-4 to TRBJ1-2, with 9 bases that match TRBD1. The V gene end was trimmed by 1 base and the J gene end by 6 bases; junction bases not matched to a gene: 0. CDR3 length equals 13 residues. The CDR3 loop reads CASSLGTGDGYTF. DNA of the CDR3: TGTGCCAGCAGTTTAGGGACAGGGGATGGCTACACCTTC.

This clonotype has a count of ten or more. Here the CDR3 reads CASSFVAGGLGNEQFF. CDR3 DNA sequence: TGTGCCAGCAGCTTTGTTGCGGGGGGGCTGGGCAATGAGCAGTTCTTC. V usage is TRBV7-6 and J usage is TRBJ2-1; 9 nucleotides match TRBD2. This CDR3 has 16 residues. V shed 3 bases, J shed 6 bases, and the junction held 9 bases outside the gene matches. Germline CDR1 and CDR2: SGHVS and FNYEAQ.

To note about this clonotype: A much larger clone is a single base away; this may be a read error. The chain recombines TRBV6-4 with TRBJ2-7; no clear D gene. Germline assignment: CDR1 MRHNA and CDR2 SNTAGT. The germline V and J ends were trimmed by 11 bases and 2 bases, with 16 bases remaining between them. The CDR3 extends over 13 amino acids. As DNA, the CDR3 is TGTGCCTGCACCAGGACCGCCACCTACGAGCAGTACTTC. It yields the protein CACTRTATYEQYF.

This clonotype was counted at least ten times. CDR3 nucleotides: TGTGCCAGCAGTGTCCAGGTGAACACTGAAGCTTTCTTT. Amino acid sequence: CASSVQVNTEAFF. The V gene is TRBV6-1, the J gene TRBJ1-1; D gene ambiguous. The V end lost 4 bases, the J end lost 0 bases, and 6 bases lay between the germline ends. The CDR3 is 13 residues long. CDR1 is MNHNS and CDR2 is SASEGT in the germline V gene.

This clonotype was seen many times. V gene TRBV7-9 combines with J gene TRBJ2-3; TRBD2 matches at 7 bases. The V segment lost 1 base and the J segment 6 bases; nucleotides outside the gene matches: 10. This CDR3 is 16 amino acids long. Looked up from germline, CDR1 is SEHNR and CDR2 is FQNEAQ (reference sequence). The CDR3 coding sequence is TGTGCCAGCAGCTTAGGCTCTAGCGGTAACTATGATACGCAGTATTTT. Protein sequence: CASSLGSSGNYDTQYF.

At least ten counts were recorded for this clonotype. V usage is TRBV20-1 and J usage is TRBJ2-3; 7 nucleotides align to TRBD2. The CDR3 length is 14 residues. Germline CDR1 is DFQATT and CDR2 is SNEGSKA (reference sequence). The V gene end was trimmed by 3 bases and the J gene end by 4 bases; junction bases not matched to a gene: 7. The CDR3 protein is CSARGGVGADTQYF. As DNA, the CDR3 is TGCAGTGCTAGGGGAGGGGTTGGGGCAGATACGCAGTATTTT.

Only one count was recorded for this clonotype. The chain carries TRBV5-1 and TRBJ1-2; D is unclear. V was cut by 4 bases and J by 0 bases, with 10 bases left in between. CDR3 length: 14 amino acids. The germline V gene encodes CDR1 SGHRS and CDR2 YFSETQ. Here the CDR3 DNA reads TGCGCCAGCAGCCCCGCTCTGGCTAACTATGGCTACACCTTC. The encoded protein is CASSPALANYGYTF.

This clonotype was recorded at least ten times. V is TRBV12-3 or TRBV12-4 and J is TRBJ1-1, with D tentatively TRBD1 (6 bases). This CDR3 has 14 residues. V lost 1 base to trimming and J lost 7 bases, with 13 bases between them. The CDR3 reads CASSLDRASGEAFF. The CDR3 DNA sequence: TGTGCCAGCAGTTTAGACAGGGCGAGCGGTGAAGCTTTCTTT.

There are a few counts of this clonotype. This sequence joins TRBV20-1 and TRBJ1-2, with 10 bases lining up with TRBD1. CDR1 and CDR2 from the germline V gene are DFQATT and SNEGSKA (reference sequence). V trimming: 3 bases; J trimming: 6 bases; junction bases outside the gene matches: 4. The CDR3 runs to 13 residues. CDR3 sequence reads: CSASPGTGDGYTF. Here the CDR3 DNA reads TGCAGTGCTAGCCCCGGGACAGGGGATGGCTACACCTTC.

At least ten counts were recorded for this clonotype. DNA of the CDR3: TGCGCCAGCAGGGAACTAGCGGGGAGAGACTACAATGAGCAGTTCTTC. Translated, it gives CASRELAGRDYNEQFF. The J gene is TRBJ2-1, the V gene TRBV10-2, with 10 bases lining up with TRBD2. Germline CDR1 is WSHSY and CDR2 is SAAADI. Unmatched junction bases numbered 8, after V lost 6 bases and J lost 3 bases. The length of the CDR3 is 16 residues.

This clonotype has at least ten counts. The chain couples TRBV29-1 to TRBJ1-2; TRBD1 might be the D (6 bases). V was shortened by 6 bases and J by 3 bases, with 20 bases between the two germline ends. The V gene's germline CDR1 is SQVTM and CDR2 ANQGSEA. The CDR3 extends over 15 amino acids. The CDR3 loop is CSVTDRFGRDYGYTF. The CDR3 DNA sequence: TGCAGCGTCACCGACAGGTTCGGGAGGGACTATGGCTACACCTTC.

This clonotype was seen at least ten times. V and J are TRBV5-1 and TRBJ2-3; TRBD1 might be the D (5 bases). The CDR3 totals 13 residues. Looked up from germline, CDR1 is SGHRS and CDR2 is YFSETQ. The V gene lost 5 bases and the J gene lost 4 bases, with 11 bases spanning the gap. The DNA for the CDR3 is TGCGCCAGCAGTGGTACAGGTCCAGATACGCAGTATTTT. Translation gives CASSGTGPDTQYF.

This chain links TRBV5-1 with TRBJ2-2; 7 bases line up with TRBD2. The CDR3 is 15 amino acids. V lost 7 bases and J lost 6; bases outside the gene matches: 12. CDR1 is SGHRS and CDR2 is YFSETQ in the germline V gene. CDR3 coding DNA: TGCGCCAGCCACGCCTCAGGTCGGGAGGCCGGGGAGCTGTTTTTT. Residues: CASHASGREAGELFF.

Many counts were recorded for this clonotype. The chain employs TRBV30 and TRBJ1-2, with a tentative D call TRBD1 (5 bases). The germline V and J ends were trimmed by 4 bases and 0 bases, with 12 bases remaining between them. The CDR3 is 14 residues long. The V gene's germline CDR1 is GTSNPN and CDR2 SVGIG (reference sequence). Here the CDR3 reads CAWTTARANYGYTF. CDR3 in DNA: TGTGCCTGGACGACAGCGCGGGCTAACTATGGCTACACCTTC.